The entry below describes one T cell receptor beta chain. CDR1 is SQVTM and CDR2 is ANQGSEA in the germline V gene. The J segment lost 6 bases and the V segment lost 4 bases, leaving 5 bases of the junction unmatched. CDR3 length: 12 amino acids. The sample comes from a study of radiotherapy plus CTLA-4 blockade in lung cancer. Method: immunoSEQ multiplex PCR; TCRdb's copy keeps in-frame clones and lacks some. The table lists around 78,000 clones, around 79% of them singletons. The study gave focal radiation plus ipilimumab CTLA-4 blockade to patients with chemo-refractory metastatic non-small-cell lung cancer.

The rearrangement links TRBV29-1 to TRBJ2-7; 8 bases line up with TRBD1. This sequence was found in a human donor with non-small cell lung cancer who had a partial response to radiotherapy plus ipilimumab. Some clones in this sample may be carry-over from other donors' samples. Sequencing was performed on peripheral blood, taken from a patient treated with radiotherapy plus ipilimumab. CDR3 region: CSVGTGYGEQYF. CDR3 DNA sequence: TGCAGCGTTGGGACAGGGTATGGCGAGCAGTACTTC.